The 7 T cell receptor beta chains in this list originate from one sample, sequenced in a study of T-cell memory formation after mild COVID-19. Via MiXCR, TCRdb re-called the 5' RACE reads, giving one row per CDR3 protein. The table lists roughly 600,000 distinct CDR3 sequences, over 15% of them singletons, with 9.5% to 15% in the top ten. Material: PBMCs or a T cell subset sorted from them (not recorded which). These receptors were obtained from an adult woman who had mild COVID-19 (a few samples of this study predate the infection). Cell type and time point are not known.

The genes are TRBV19 and TRBJ1-6; maybe TRBD1 (5 bases). The germline V gene has CDR1 LNHDA and CDR2 SQIVND (reference sequence). With 11 bases removed from V and 10 bases from J, the gap between germline ends came to 12 bases. The CDR3 extends over 11 amino acids. For the CDR3, the DNA is TGTGCCGTAGGGGCCACGTCACCCCTCCACTTT. As protein: CAVGATSPLHF.

This clonotype was seen ten or more times. This chain uses TRBV10-3 with TRBJ2-2, with D uncertain. The ends were cut back, 0 bases at V and 5 bases at J, with 7 bases in the middle. Germline CDR1 ENHRY, CDR2 SYGVKD. The CDR3 spans 14 residues. In DNA, the CDR3 is TGTGCCATCAGTGAGTCGCCGGAGACCGGGGAGCTGTTTTTT. Protein sequence: CAISESPETGELFF.

This clonotype has ten or more counts. This sequence joins TRBV29-1 and TRBJ2-7, with TRBD2 matching 8 bases. The CDR3 is 12 residues long. The germline CDR1 and CDR2 sequences are SQVTM and ANQGSEA. The V and J ends lost 7 bases and 2 bases, in that order; junction bases with no gene match: 4. As DNA, the CDR3 is TGCAGCGGACTAGCGCAGACCTACGAGCAGTACTTC. Translating gives CSGLAQTYEQYF.

This clonotype has a count of ten or more. The chain uses TRBV5-1 and TRBJ2-5; 8 bases map to TRBD1. Looked up from germline, CDR1 is SGHRS and CDR2 is YFSETQ. The CDR3 length is 15 residues. Trimming at V came to 4 bases and at J to 2 bases, leaving 7 bases not matched to a gene. The DNA of the CDR3 is TGCGCCAGCAGCGTAAGGGACAGGACGCAAGAGACCCAGTACTTC. Protein: CASSVRDRTQETQYF.

There are many counts of this clonotype. CDR3 protein: CSATRGGGPAKNIQYF. The CDR3 nucleotides read TGCAGCGCCACACGCGGGGGAGGGCCGGCCAAAAACATTCAGTACTTC. This sequence joins TRBV29-1 and TRBJ2-4, with 7 bases that match TRBD2. CDR1 SQVTM and CDR2 ANQGSEA come from the germline V gene. V dropped 7 bases and J dropped 1; count of bases not matched to a gene: 13. The CDR3 runs 16 residues.

V usage is TRBV11-2 and J usage is TRBJ2-7; perhaps TRBD2 as D (5 bases). Germline-derived CDR1 and CDR2 are SGHAT and FQNNGV. The V end was cut by 4 bases, the J end by 4 bases, with 11 bases between. The CDR3 contains 13 residues. The CDR3 DNA reads TGTGCCAGCAGCTCGCCGGGGTTATACGAGCAGTACTTC. Translated, it gives CASSSPGLYEQYF.

V usage is TRBV6-2 or TRBV6-3 and J usage is TRBJ2-2; no definite D call. V gave up 1 base and J gave up 5 bases, with 2 bases separating them. Germline V gives CDR1 MNHEY, CDR2 SVGEGT. The CDR3 contains 12 residues. The CDR3 DNA sequence: TGTGCCAGCAGTTACTTAACCGGGGAGCTGTTTTTT. Residues: CASSYLTGELFF.